The 27 T cell receptor beta chains below all came from one sample that was sequenced in a study of T cells in narcolepsy. The table came from immunoSEQ multiplex PCR; TCRdb's copy has only in-frame clones and leaves some out. Here the sample spans approximately 32,000 clones, roughly four fifths being singletons. Sequenced sample: CD45RA- memory CD4+ T cells from PBMCs. The receptors come from a human donor with narcolepsy.

This clone was counted only a few times. The same CDR3 arises from other DNA sequences in this sample as well. This chain uses TRBV6-6 with TRBJ1-5, with 9 bases that match TRBD1. Trimming took 8 bases from V and 6 from J; bases not matched to a gene: 8. The germline CDR1 and CDR2 sequences are MNHNY and SVGAGI (reference sequence). The CDR3 contains 14 residues. CDR3 loop: CASGAGTGLQPQHF. The CDR3 bases are TGTGCCAGCGGAGCCGGGACAGGGCTTCAGCCCCAGCATTTT.

The CDR3 region has the DNA TGTGCCAGCAGGGGACAGGGCCGGCTAAATGAAAAACTGTTTTTT. It translates to CASRGQGRLNEKLFF. The gene calls are TRBV2 and TRBJ1-4, with 9 bases matching TRBD1. V gave up 6 bases and J gave up 5 bases; unmatched junction bases: 7. Germline assignment: CDR1 SNHLY and CDR2 FYNNEI. The CDR3 has 15 residues. Filled out from reference TRBV2 and TRBJ1-4, the complete variable domain reads EPEVTQTPSHQVTQMGQEVILRCVPISNHLYFYWYRQILGQKVEFLVSFYNNEISEKSEIFDDQFSVERPDGSNFTLKIRSTKLEDSAMYFCASRGQGRLNEKLFFGSGTQLSVL.

This chain joins TRBV5-1 and TRBJ1-2, with D possibly being TRBD1 (6 bases). The germline gives CDR1 SGHRS, CDR2 YFSETQ. The CDR3 runs to 14 residues. V lost 0 bases and J 8 bases, leaving 14 bases between the germline ends. The chain's CDR3 is CASSLEGGLGGYTF. The CDR3 DNA reads as TGCGCCAGCAGCTTGGAGGGGGGCCTGGGAGGCTACACCTTC.

The chain employs TRBV2 and TRBJ1-1, with 7 bases fitting TRBD1. This CDR3 region has 13 residues. J gave up 0 bases and V 8 bases, and 3 bases lay outside the gene matches. From germline, CDR1 is SNHLY and CDR2 FYNNEI. The CDR3 loop reads CASVGQMNTEAFF. The CDR3 DNA sequence: TGTGCCAGCGTGGGACAGATGAACACTGAAGCTTTCTTT.

As DNA, the CDR3 is TGTGCCGGTTCGAGTTTGGCCGCGAACACCGGGGAGCTGTTTTTT. Residues: CAGSSLAANTGELFF. The chain combines TRBV28 with TRBJ2-2; D remains ambiguous. CDR3 length: 15 residues. Germline CDR1 MDHEN, CDR2 SYDVKM. V shed 11 bases and J shed 0 bases, with 16 bases lying between them. Complete variable domain (other parts from reference TRBV28 and TRBJ2-2): DVKVTQSSRYLVKRTGEKVFLECVQDMDHENMFWYRQDPGLGLRLIYFSYDVKMKEKGDIPEGYSVSREKKERFSLILESASTNQTSMYLCAGSSLAANTGELFFGEGSRLTVL.

V gene TRBV5-6 combines with J gene TRBJ1-3, with D possibly matching TRBD1 (5 bases). Germline V gene lookup returns CDR1 SGHDT and CDR2 YYEEEE. V was pared by 1 base and J by 4 bases, with 18 bases between. This CDR3 has 17 amino acids. The CDR3 protein is CASSLYGLGQGGNTIYF. CDR3 DNA sequence: TGTGCCAGCAGCTTGTATGGTCTGGGGCAAGGGGGAAACACCATATATTTT. The whole variable domain, remainder taken from reference TRBV5-6 and TRBJ1-3, is DAGVTQSPTHLIKTRGQQVTLRCSPKSGHDTVSWYQQALGQGPQFIFQYYEEEERQRGNFPDRFSGHQFPNYSSELNVNALLLGDSALYLCASSLYGLGQGGNTIYFGEGSWLTVV.

The genes are TRBV28 and TRBJ1-1; unclear D gene. This CDR3 has 14 amino acids. Trimming removed 2 bases from V and 4 bases from J, with 11 bases in between. Germline V gene lookup returns CDR1 MDHEN and CDR2 SYDVKM. CDR3 protein: CASSLRHSGTEAFF. For the CDR3, the DNA is TGTGCCAGCAGTTTAAGGCATTCGGGCACTGAAGCTTTCTTT.

V gene TRBV6-1 combines with J gene TRBJ1-2; 9 positions agree with TRBD1. The CDR3 loop spans 12 amino acids. Germline CDR1 and CDR2: MNHNS and SASEGT. Trimming took 7 bases from V and 8 from J; bases not matched to a gene: 5. CDR3 loop: CASKTGGKGYTF. The CDR3 bases are TGTGCCAGCAAGACAGGGGGTAAAGGCTACACCTTC.

J is TRBJ2-7 and V is TRBV5-1; D may match TRBD1 or TRBD2 (6 bases each). Trimming left V 3 bases short and J 4 bases short, with 11 bases between. Germline CDR1 and CDR2: SGHRS and YFSETQ. The CDR3 totals 13 residues. CDR3 sequence (DNA): TGCGCCAGCAGCTATGGAGGGGGGTACGAGCAGTACTTC. Protein product: CASSYGGGYEQYF.

A few counts support this clone. This chain links TRBV7-9 with TRBJ1-2; no clear D. This CDR3 spans 13 amino acids. V was clipped by 2 bases and J by 8 bases, with 12 bases between them. Germline V gives CDR1 SEHNR, CDR2 FQNEAQ (reference sequence). The CDR3 DNA sequence: TGTGCCAGCAGCTTAATGGTCCTAAGAGGCTACACCTTC. Its translation: CASSLMVLRGYTF.

The gene calls are TRBV2 and TRBJ2-2, with 9 positions matching TRBD2. Per germline, CDR1 SNHLY and CDR2 FYNNEI. Trimming cost V 7 bases and J 0 bases; bases outside gene matches: 9. The CDR3 totals 17 residues. This chain's CDR3 is CASNSRGGGPNTGELFF. In DNA form, the CDR3 reads TGTGCCAGCAACTCCCGCGGGGGGGGCCCGAACACCGGGGAGCTGTTTTTT.

This chain uses TRBV5-6 with TRBJ2-3; unclear D gene. Germline CDR1 and CDR2: SGHDT and YYEEEE. This CDR3 region has 13 residues. Between the trimmed V and J ends, which lost 4 bases and 2 bases, there was a span of 8 bases. The CDR3 bases are TGTGCCAGCAGCGCTTTCCCCACAGATACGCAGTATTTT. It codes for CASSAFPTDTQYF. Complete variable domain (other parts from reference TRBV5-6 and TRBJ2-3): DAGVTQSPTHLIKTRGQQVTLRCSPKSGHDTVSWYQQALGQGPQFIFQYYEEEERQRGNFPDRFSGHQFPNYSSELNVNALLLGDSALYLCASSAFPTDTQYFGPGTRLTVL.

The CDR3, as DNA: TGTGCCAGCAGCTACAGGGACAGTTACAATGAGCAGTTCTTC. Amino acid sequence: CASSYRDSYNEQFF. V gene TRBV5-5 combines with J gene TRBJ2-1; 7 bases are shared with TRBD1. The junction had 4 bases not matched to a gene; V was cut back by 3 bases and J by 4 bases. Germline CDR1 and CDR2: SGHKS and YYEKEE (reference sequence). The CDR3 is 14 residues long. Complete variable domain (other parts from reference TRBV5-5 and TRBJ2-1): DAGVTQSPTHLIKTRGQQVTLRCSPISGHKSVSWYQQVLGQGPQFIFQYYEKEERGRGNFPDRFSARQFPNYSSELNVNALLLGDSALYLCASSYRDSYNEQFFGPGTRLTVL.

Note on this clone: The final CDR3 position lacks the conserved phenylalanine or tryptophan, pointing to a likely read error. V usage is TRBV15 and J usage is TRBJ1-5, with D possibly TRBD1 on 5 matching bases. The CDR3 consists of 15 residues. Germline assignment: CDR1 LNHNV and CDR2 YYDKDF (reference sequence). V lost 0 bases and J lost 6, with 12 bases in between. CDR3 loop: CATSRDGWGSQPQHL. The CDR3 DNA follows: TGTGCCACCAGCAGAGATGGTTGGGGGTCTCAGCCCCAGCATCTT.

This clone has more than one count but fewer than ten. As DNA, the CDR3 is TGTGCCAGCAGCTTACAGGGGGGGGATTACGAGCAGTACTTC. Its protein product is CASSLQGGDYEQYF. The chain has TRBV7-2 and TRBJ2-7, with D possibly being TRBD1 or TRBD2 (7 bases each). The CDR3 is 14 residues long. Trimming shortened V by 2 bases and J by 4 bases, and 12 bases separated the two germline ends. Germline lookup yields CDR1 SGHTA and CDR2 FQGNSA.

The chain links TRBV5-8 to TRBJ2-3; D gene unclear. This CDR3 is 15 amino acids long. Germline CDR1 and CDR2: SGHTS and YDEGEE. V was pared by 0 bases and J by 6 bases, with 14 bases between. The CDR3 protein is CASSLGAAWLDTQYF. CDR3 DNA: TGTGCCAGCAGCTTGGGTGCCGCATGGCTCGATACGCAGTATTTT.

V and J are TRBV5-1 and TRBJ1-2; 8 bases line up with TRBD1. The CDR3 runs to 14 residues. Unmatched junction bases numbered 10, after V lost 5 bases and J lost 7 bases. Germline V gene sequence: CDR1 SGHRS, CDR2 YFSETQ. CDR3 residues: CASSPGGGVRGYTF. DNA of the CDR3: TGCGCCAGCAGTCCAGGGGGCGGAGTGCGTGGCTACACCTTC.

The chain combines TRBV7-3 with TRBJ2-3, with no clear D. V was shortened by 3 bases and J by 2 bases, with 9 bases between the two germline ends. The CDR3 has 14 residues. Per the germline V gene, CDR1 is SGHTA and CDR2 is FQGTGA. The CDR3 sequence is CASSFNEYTDTQYF. The CDR3 DNA reads TGTGCCAGCAGCTTCAACGAGTACACAGATACGCAGTATTTT.

V gene TRBV5-4 combines with J gene TRBJ1-5; D ambiguous. CDR1 and CDR2 from the germline V gene are SGHNT and YYREEE (reference sequence). CDR3 length equals 14 residues. Trimming took off 3 bases at V and 6 bases at J, with 13 bases between the two ends. The CDR3 DNA is TGTGCCAGCAGCTCTAGGAGGGAGGCTCAGCCCCAGCATTTT. Translating gives CASSSRREAQPQHF.

The chain joins TRBV18 to TRBJ2-3, with D maybe TRBD2 (7 bases). The V gene's germline CDR1 is KGHSH and CDR2 LQKENI. Between the trimmed V and J ends, which lost 5 bases and 6 bases, there was a span of 21 bases. CDR3 length: 16 residues. This CDR3 reads CASSKDSGGARDTQYF. As DNA, the CDR3 is TGTGCCAGCTCAAAAGATTCGGGGGGCGCAAGGGATACGCAGTATTTT.

Concerning this clone itself: One end of the junction varies from germline; a read error may be responsible. The V gene is TRBV7-7, the J gene TRBJ2-5, with D maybe TRBD1 (6 bases). Germline lookup yields CDR1 SSHAT and CDR2 FNYEAQ (reference sequence). The CDR3 is 15 residues long. CDR3 residues: CASSLLAGVQETQYF. CDR3 DNA: TGTGCTAGCAGCTTGCTTGCAGGGGTGCAAGAGACCCAGTACTTC. Looking up the rest from reference TRBV7-7 and TRBJ2-5 gives the full variable domain: GAGVSQSPRYKVTKRGQDVTLRCDPISSHATLYWYQQALGQGPEFLTYFNYEAQPDKSGLPSDRFSAERPEGSISTLTIQRTEQRDSAMYRCASSLLAGVQETQYFGPGTRLLVL.

This chain links TRBV7-2 with TRBJ1-1, with TRBD1 as a possible D gene (5 bases). The CDR3 consists of 13 residues. Germline V lookup: CDR1 SGHTA, CDR2 FQGNSA. V was cut by 3 bases and J by 1 base, with 6 bases left in between. CDR3 nucleotide sequence: TGTGCCAGCAGCTTTACAGGGAACACTGAAGCTTTCTTT. Encoded protein: CASSFTGNTEAFF.

The table lists this clone with a count of one. J is TRBJ2-1 and V is TRBV15; 9 nucleotides agree with TRBD1. Unmatched junction bases numbered 1, after V lost 1 base and J lost 3 bases. Germline CDR1 LNHNV, CDR2 YYDKDF (reference sequence). The CDR3 is made up of 15 amino acids. CDR3 amino acids: CATSRAGQGYNEQFF. The CDR3 bases are TGTGCCACCAGCAGAGCGGGACAGGGCTACAATGAGCAGTTCTTC.

The chain links TRBV30 to TRBJ1-2, with D perhaps matching TRBD1 (5 bases). Trimming stripped 5 bases from V and 2 bases from J, with 18 bases between. The CDR3 is 15 amino acids. CDR1 is GTSNPN and CDR2 is SVGIG in the germline V gene (reference sequence). The chain's CDR3 is CAWAMSWGDNYGYTF. Here the CDR3 DNA reads TGTGCCTGGGCGATGTCATGGGGGGACAACTATGGCTACACCTTC.

The gene calls are TRBV5-1 and TRBJ2-2, with 10 bases that match TRBD2. Germline V gene data show CDR1 as SGHRS and CDR2 as YFSETQ. CDR3 length equals 18 residues. The V segment lost 4 bases and the J segment 4 bases; nucleotides outside the gene matches: 13. CDR3 in amino acids: CASSDPRKREGITGELFF. The CDR3 DNA is TGCGCCAGCAGCGACCCTCGTAAGCGGGAGGGCATCACCGGGGAGCTGTTTTTT. Drawing the rest from reference TRBV5-1 and TRBJ2-2, the complete variable domain is KAGVTQTPRYLIKTRGQQVTLSCSPISGHRSVSWYQQTPGQGLQFLFEYFSETQRNKGNFPGRFSGRQFSNSRSEMNVSTLELGDSALYLCASSDPRKREGITGELFFGEGSRLTVL.

The chain recombines TRBV10-3 with TRBJ2-2; unclear D gene. CDR3 length: 15 amino acids. Trimming took off 5 bases at V and 4 bases at J, with 14 bases between the two ends. Germline values: CDR1 ENHRY, CDR2 SYGVKD. The CDR3 bases are TGTGCCATCAGTAACGGACCGGGCGTCACCGGGGAGCTGTTTTTT. Translated: CAISNGPGVTGELFF.

The J gene is TRBJ1-6, the V gene TRBV7-9; TRBD1 matches 7 bases. CDR1 and CDR2 (germline): SEHNR, FQNEAQ (reference sequence). V gave up 4 bases and J gave up 9 bases; unmatched junction bases: 9. The CDR3 is made up of 15 amino acids. The CDR3 sequence: CASSSLTGPTSPLHF. CDR3 nucleotide sequence: TGTGCCAGCAGCTCGCTGACAGGGCCGACTTCACCCCTCCACTTT.